This entry lists 18 T cell receptor beta chains sequenced from one sample in a study of blood T cell repertoires in COVID-19. Profiling relied on immunoSEQ multiplex PCR, and the TCRdb table lists in-frame clones only, not all of them. The table lists some 200,000 clones, about nine tenths of them singletons. Sequences were obtained from PBMCs or T cells enriched from blood (not recorded which). These receptors were collected from a woman aged 25 to 39 who had recovered from COVID-19.

The genes are TRBV6-7 and TRBJ2-7, with 10 bases fitting TRBD2. TRBV6-7 carries the ORF label, with uncertain function. J lost 3 bases, V lost 0 bases, and 11 bases had no gene match. CDR3 length equals 18 residues. CDR3 residues: CASSYSPSSGGDNYEQYF. The DNA for the CDR3 is TGTGCCAGCAGTTACTCTCCCTCTAGCGGGGGTGACAACTACGAGCAGTACTTC.

The rearrangement uses TRBV5-1 and TRBJ2-7; no definite D call. Between the trimmed V and J ends, which lost 5 bases and 0 bases, there was a span of 15 bases. The germline gives CDR1 SGHRS, CDR2 YFSETQ. The CDR3 consists of 15 residues. In nucleotides, the CDR3 is TGCGCCAGCAGGGGTGGCCGGGTTTCCTCCTACGAGCAGTACTTC. The encoded protein is CASRGGRVSSYEQYF. Looking up the rest from reference TRBV5-1 and TRBJ2-7 gives the full variable domain: KAGVTQTPRYLIKTRGQQVTLSCSPISGHRSVSWYQQTPGQGLQFLFEYFSETQRNKGNFPGRFSGRQFSNSRSEMNVSTLELGDSALYLCASRGGRVSSYEQYFGPGTRLTVT.

This chain uses TRBV27 with TRBJ1-5; D is possibly TRBD1 (5 bases). V gave up 3 bases and J gave up 6 bases, with 9 bases separating them. Germline V gene lookup returns CDR1 MNHEY and CDR2 SMNVEV (reference sequence). The CDR3 runs 13 residues. Here the CDR3 reads CASSLRDSQPQHF. The CDR3 nucleotides are TGTGCCAGCAGTTTGAGGGACTCTCAGCCCCAGCATTTT.

This chain joins TRBV6-2 or TRBV6-3 and TRBJ2-1, with 7 positions matching TRBD2. Germline-derived CDR1 and CDR2 are MNHEY and SVGEGT. The CDR3 has 16 amino acids. V trimming: 5 bases; J trimming: 3 bases; junction bases outside the gene matches: 10. Here the CDR3 DNA reads TGTGCCAGCAGTACCCCGACTAGCTCGTTCTACAATGAGCAGTTCTTC. Its translation is CASSTPTSSFYNEQFF.

The chain is built from TRBV5-4 and TRBJ1-2; D is possibly TRBD1 (6 bases). Germline-derived CDR1 and CDR2 are SGHNT and YYREEE (reference sequence). Between the trimmed V and J ends, which lost 0 bases and 8 bases, there was a span of 20 bases. This CDR3 is built from 16 residues. This CDR3 is CASSLVPLTGLPGYTF. The CDR3 bases are TGTGCCAGCAGCTTGGTCCCCCTGACAGGTCTACCGGGCTACACCTTC.

V usage is TRBV18 and J usage is TRBJ1-2; D gene ambiguous. Trimming cost V 5 bases and J 2 bases, with 9 bases left between them. Germline CDR1 KGHSH, CDR2 LQKENI. CDR3 length: 13 amino acids. This CDR3 reads CASSAGENYGYTF. In nucleotides, the CDR3 is TGTGCCAGCTCAGCGGGCGAAAACTATGGCTACACCTTC.

The chain is built from TRBV19 and TRBJ1-5; perhaps TRBD1 as D (5 bases). The V gene's germline CDR1 is LNHDA and CDR2 SQIVND (reference sequence). Deletions cut 7 bases from V and 7 bases from J, with 17 bases between. This CDR3 region has 14 residues. The DNA of the CDR3 is TGTGCCAGTATCCCAGGCGGAGCAGGGCAGCCCCAGCATTTT. Protein sequence: CASIPGGAGQPQHF.

V is TRBV6-1 and J is TRBJ1-2, with D perhaps matching TRBD1 (6 bases). This CDR3 comprises 15 residues. The germline gives CDR1 MNHNS, CDR2 SASEGT. V was trimmed by 0 bases and J by 4 bases, leaving 12 bases between them. The CDR3 sequence is CASSEAQGTSYGYTF. In nucleotides, the CDR3 is TGTGCCAGCAGTGAAGCCCAGGGGACCAGCTATGGCTACACCTTC.

This clone was recorded once. The chain uses TRBV3-1 (or the pseudogene TRBV3-2) and TRBJ2-1; 7 positions match TRBD2. The CDR3 covers 17 residues. Losses at the gene ends were 7 bases for V and 6 bases for J; bases not matched to a gene: 18. Germline V CDR1 and CDR2: LGHDT, YNNKEL (reference sequence). CDR3 DNA sequence: TGTGCCAGCACCTATGGGGGGGGACGAAGTGATAGCAATGAGCAGTTCTTC. The encoded protein is CASTYGGGRSDSNEQFF.

The V gene is TRBV24-1, the J gene TRBJ2-2; TRBD2 agrees at 11 bases. V was pared by 1 base and J by 6 bases, with 6 bases of the junction left unmatched. This CDR3 comprises 17 residues. Germline assignment: CDR1 KGHDR and CDR2 SFDVKD. The CDR3 loop reads CATSDFDLAGGAGELFF. CDR3 sequence (DNA): TGTGCCACCAGTGATTTTGACCTAGCGGGAGGTGCCGGGGAGCTGTTTTTT.

This chain connects TRBV18 to TRBJ2-7, with D tentatively TRBD2 (5 bases). The CDR3 runs to 15 residues. V was pared by 0 bases and J by 7 bases, with 16 bases between. The germline V gene encodes CDR1 KGHSH and CDR2 LQKENI. The DNA for the CDR3 is TGTGCCAGCTCACCACCCGGGTTAAGGTCGGGAGAGCAGTACTTC. This codes for CASSPPGLRSGEQYF.

This clone was recorded only once. This chain connects TRBV5-1 to TRBJ2-2, with D possibly being TRBD1 (5 bases). V was shortened by 1 base and J by 4 bases, with 14 bases between the two germline ends. This CDR3 comprises 16 residues. In germline, CDR1 is SGHRS, CDR2 YFSETQ. The CDR3 region is CASSLQGAQGTGELFF. The CDR3 nucleotides are TGCGCCAGCAGCTTGCAAGGGGCGCAAGGCACCGGGGAGCTGTTTTTT.

This sequence joins TRBV7-9 and TRBJ1-1; 8 nucleotides align to TRBD1. The V segment lost 6 bases and the J segment 8 bases; nucleotides outside the gene matches: 8. The CDR3 extends over 13 amino acids. The germline V gene encodes CDR1 SEHNR and CDR2 FQNEAQ (reference sequence). The CDR3, as DNA: TGTGCCAGCAGGGACCATCGGACAGGGGAAGCTTTCTTT. It encodes CASRDHRTGEAFF.

The rearrangement uses TRBV18 and TRBJ1-4; 10 bases align to TRBD1. The CDR3 totals 15 residues. Germline CDR1 and CDR2: KGHSH and LQKENI. V was clipped by 3 bases and J by 2 bases; unmatched bases: 0. The CDR3 DNA reads TGTGCCAGCTCACCGACAGGGGGCACTAATGAAAAACTGTTTTTT. Translating gives CASSPTGGTNEKLFF.

The V and J genes are TRBV5-1 and TRBJ2-1; 14 bases match TRBD2. V dropped 0 bases and J dropped 4; count of bases not matched to a gene: 15. This CDR3 contains 21 residues. Germline assignment: CDR1 SGHRS and CDR2 YFSETQ. The chain's CDR3 is CASSLVPGLAGGYNGYNEQFF. DNA of the CDR3: TGCGCCAGCAGCTTGGTACCTGGACTAGCGGGAGGATATAACGGATACAATGAGCAGTTCTTC.

The V gene is TRBV9, the J gene TRBJ2-3, with D perhaps matching TRBD1 (5 bases). The V end lost 6 bases, the J end lost 2 bases, and 13 bases lay between the germline ends. The germline CDR1 and CDR2 sequences are SGDLS and YYNGEE. The CDR3 is 14 residues long. CDR3 sequence (DNA): TGTGCCAGCACCTCAGACAGTCCCACAGATACGCAGTATTTT. This sequence encodes CASTSDSPTDTQYF.

The chain combines TRBV9 with TRBJ2-7; 11 nucleotides agree with TRBD1. This CDR3 contains 15 residues. V lost 4 bases and J lost 2; bases outside the gene matches: 5. Germline CDR1 SGDLS, CDR2 YYNGEE. The CDR3 DNA reads as TGTGCCAGCAGCCCCCAGGACAGGGGGCCCTACGAGCAGTACTTC. Protein: CASSPQDRGPYEQYF.

The J gene is TRBJ2-1, the V gene TRBV7-3, with 8 bases fitting TRBD1. After removal of 2 bases from V and 8 bases from J, the junction contained 2 bases not matched to a gene. Germline CDR1 and CDR2: SGHTA and FQGTGA. CDR3 size: 13 residues. CDR3 sequence: CASSLQQGDEQFF. DNA for the CDR3: TGTGCCAGCAGCTTACAACAGGGGGATGAGCAGTTCTTC.